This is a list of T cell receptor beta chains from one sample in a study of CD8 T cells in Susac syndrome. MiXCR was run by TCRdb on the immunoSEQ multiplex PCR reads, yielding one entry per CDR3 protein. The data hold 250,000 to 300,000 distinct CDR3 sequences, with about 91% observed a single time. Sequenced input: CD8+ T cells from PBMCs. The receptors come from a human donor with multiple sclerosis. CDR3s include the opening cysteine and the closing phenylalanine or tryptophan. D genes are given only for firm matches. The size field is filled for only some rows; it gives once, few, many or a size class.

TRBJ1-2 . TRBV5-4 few CASRQGFGYTF TGTGCCAGCAGACAGGGTTTTGGCTACACCTTC
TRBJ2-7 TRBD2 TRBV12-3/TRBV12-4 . CASSLEGLAGVTYEQYF TGTGCCAGCAGTTTAGAGGGCCTAGCGGGAGTTACCTACGAGCAGTACTTC
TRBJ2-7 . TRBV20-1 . CSAGATYEQYF TGCAGTGCAGGCGCCACCTACGAGCAGTACTTC
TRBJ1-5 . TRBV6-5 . CASGELQGQPQHF TGTGCCAGCGGAGAACTGCAAGGGCAGCCCCAGCATTTT
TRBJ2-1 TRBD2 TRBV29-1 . CSAPTPGLAGTSSYNEQFF TGCAGCGCACCCACCCCGGGACTAGCGGGGACGAGCTCCTACAATGAGCAGTTCTTC
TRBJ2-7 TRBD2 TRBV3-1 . CASSQGSSGSHYEQYF TGTGCCAGCAGCCAGGGGTCTAGCGGGAGTCACTACGAGCAGTACTTC
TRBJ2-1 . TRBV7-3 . CASSRGTGPYNEQFF TGTGCCAGCAGTCGAGGGACGGGCCCCTACAATGAGCAGTTCTTC
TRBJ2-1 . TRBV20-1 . CSADGEGTISNEQFF TGCAGTGCCGACGGGGAGGGGACAATTTCCAATGAGCAGTTCTTC
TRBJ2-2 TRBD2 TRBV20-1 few CSAREAGANTGELFF TGCAGTGCTAGAGAGGCGGGGGCGAACACCGGGGAGCTGTTTTTT
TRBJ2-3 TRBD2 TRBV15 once CATSSDLAGRGDTQYF TGTGCCACCAGCAGCGACCTAGCGGGGAGGGGAGATACGCAGTATTTT
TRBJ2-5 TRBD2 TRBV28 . CASSTGLAGYF TGTGCCAGCAGCACAGGACTAGCGGGGTACTTC
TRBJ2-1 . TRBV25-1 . CASSDNGPEQFF TGTGCCAGCAGTGACAACGGGCCTGAGCAGTTCTTC
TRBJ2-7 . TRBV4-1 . CASSQTGVSSYEQYF TGCGCCAGCAGCCAGACCGGGGTGAGCTCCTACGAGCAGTACTTC
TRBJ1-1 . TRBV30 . CAWKDRYTEAFF TGTGCCTGGAAAGACAGATACACTGAAGCTTTCTTT
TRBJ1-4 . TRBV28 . CASSQAGATNEKLFF TGTGCCAGCAGTCAGGCAGGTGCAACTAATGAAAAACTGTTTTTT
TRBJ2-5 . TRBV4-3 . CASSQDSGYQETQYF TGCGCCAGCAGCCAAGATTCGGGGTACCAAGAGACCCAGTACTTC
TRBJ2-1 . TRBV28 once CASSWVQGLNEQFF TGTGCCAGCAGTTGGGTGCAGGGTCTGAATGAGCAGTTCTTC
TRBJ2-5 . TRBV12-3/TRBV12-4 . CASSPVRYQETQYF TGTGCCAGCAGTCCAGTAAGATACCAAGAGACCCAGTACTTC
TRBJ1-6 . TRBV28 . CASSFRGNKLHF TGTGCCAGCAGTTTTCGAGGGAATAAGCTCCACTTT
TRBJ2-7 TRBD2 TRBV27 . CASRWASGTYEQYF TGTGCCAGCAGGTGGGCTAGCGGTACCTACGAGCAGTACTTC
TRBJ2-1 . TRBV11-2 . CASSLLNEQFF TGTGCCAGCAGTTTGTTAAATGAGCAGTTCTTC
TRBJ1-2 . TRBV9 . CASSGRAANYGYTF TGTGCCAGCAGCGGTCGGGCCGCTAACTATGGCTACACCTTC
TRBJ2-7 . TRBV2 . CASSEVVGLSYEQYF TGTGCCAGCAGTGAAGTGGTAGGCCTCTCCTACGAGCAGTACTTC
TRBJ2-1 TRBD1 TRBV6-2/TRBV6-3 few CASSYTGAANEQFF TGTGCCAGCAGTTACACAGGGGCCGCCAATGAGCAGTTCTTC
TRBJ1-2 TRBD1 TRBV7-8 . CASSLITGGYGYTF TGTGCCAGCAGCCTAATTACAGGGGGTTATGGCTACACCTTC
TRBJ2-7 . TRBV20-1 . CSVKTTQSYEQYF TGCAGTGTAAAAACGACTCAATCCTACGAGCAGTACTTC
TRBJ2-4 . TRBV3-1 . CASSQDRSEISGNIQYF TGTGCCAGCAGCCAAGATCGATCAGAGATCTCCGGAAACATTCAGTACTTC
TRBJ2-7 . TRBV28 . CASSLLHEQYF TGTGCCAGCAGTTTACTTCACGAGCAGTACTTC